Listed below are T cell receptor beta chains from one sample, sequenced in a study of blood T cell repertoires in COVID-19. Libraries were prepared by immunoSEQ multiplex PCR; TCRdb keeps only in-frame clonotypes and omits some of them. The sample carries fewer than 40,000 clones, 85% to 95% recorded once. The sequencing input was peripheral blood. The receptors were sampled from a human donor in a cohort sampled during active COVID-19. CDR3s include the opening cysteine and the closing phenylalanine or tryptophan. D genes are given only for firm matches. Clone sizes are given selectively: once, few, many, or a class where the clone is expanded.

TRBV28	TRBJ2-1	.	.	CASSPTALTRLEQFF	TGTGCCAGCAGTCCTACTGCTTTAACTAGATTGGAGCAGTTCTTC
TRBV7-2	TRBJ2-4	.	.	CASSFSGIAKNIQYF	TGTGCCAGCAGCTTTTCCGGGATAGCCAAAAACATTCAGTACTTC
TRBV5-4	TRBJ1-1	TRBD1	.	CASSNDRGPGDTEAFF	TGTGCCAGCAGCAATGACAGGGGGCCGGGGGACACTGAAGCTTTCTTT
TRBV9	TRBJ1-2	TRBD1	.	CASSAGQGAFSGYTF	TGTGCCAGCAGCGCGGGACAGGGGGCCTTTTCTGGCTACACCTTC
TRBV19	TRBJ2-1	TRBD1	.	CASSIGAWDRGNEQFF	TGTGCCAGTAGTATAGGGGCGTGGGACAGGGGCAATGAGCAGTTCTTC
TRBV28	TRBJ2-1	TRBD2	.	CASSLYFRRLAGKVNEQFF	TGTGCCAGCAGTTTATATTTCCGACGACTAGCGGGAAAGGTGAATGAGCAGTTCTTC
TRBV5-1	TRBJ1-1	.	.	CASSLVPGETEAFF	TGCGCCAGCAGCTTGGTACCGGGGGAAACTGAAGCTTTCTTT
TRBV19	TRBJ2-5	TRBD1	.	CASSISRGLGETQYF	TGTGCCAGTAGTATATCCAGGGGGCTAGGGGAGACCCAGTACTTC
TRBV19	TRBJ2-3	.	.	CASSGTGKVTDTQYF	TGTGCCAGTAGCGGCACAGGGAAGGTAACAGATACGCAGTATTTT
TRBV6-4	TRBJ2-2	TRBD2	.	CASSSGLVDTGELFF	TGTGCCAGCAGTTCGGGACTAGTCGACACCGGGGAGCTGTTTTTT
TRBV3-1/TRBV3-2	TRBJ2-7	.	once	CASSHGPQGRNDATYEQYF	TGTGCCAGCAGCCACGGTCCCCAGGGAAGAAACGATGCTACCTACGAGCAGTACTTC
TRBV2	TRBJ1-1	TRBD1	.	CASKTGEGPEAFF	TGTGCCAGCAAGACAGGGGAGGGACCTGAAGCTTTCTTT
TRBV7-2	TRBJ2-3	TRBD1	once	CASSSKGALTTDTQYF	TGTGCCAGCAGCTCAAAGGGGGCGCTTACTACCGATACGCAGTATTTT
TRBV19	TRBJ1-6	.	.	CASSTGVSNSPLHF	TGTGCCAGTAGCACCGGGGTCTCTAATTCACCCCTCCACTTT
TRBV28	TRBJ2-3	TRBD2	.	CASQERETLYF	TGTGCCAGCCAGGAGCGGGAGACACTGTATTTT
TRBV9	TRBJ2-7	TRBD1	.	CASSAGQERVYEQYF	TGTGCCAGCAGCGCAGGACAGGAAAGGGTCTACGAGCAGTACTTC
TRBV7-9	TRBJ2-4	TRBD1	.	CASSLPGQGSIQYF	TGTGCCAGCAGCCTACCGGGACAGGGAAGCATTCAGTACTTC
TRBV19	TRBJ1-1	TRBD1	.	CASSIGWGQGRTEAFF	TGTGCCAGTAGTATAGGGTGGGGACAGGGGAGGACTGAAGCTTTCTTT
TRBV2	TRBJ2-2	TRBD2	.	CASRGGLAGATGELFF	TGTGCCAGCAGGGGGGGACTAGCGGGAGCCACCGGGGAGCTGTTTTTT
TRBV9	TRBJ2-3	TRBD2	few	CASSVVGLAGGRDTQYF	TGTGCCAGCAGCGTAGTAGGACTAGCGGGAGGGAGAGATACGCAGTATTTT
TRBV27	TRBJ1-5	TRBD1	.	CASREGASNQPQHF	TGTGCCAGCAGGGAGGGGGCATCGAATCAGCCCCAGCATTTT
TRBV6-6	TRBJ1-2	.	.	CASTLTENYGYTF	TGTGCCAGCACCCTGACAGAAAACTATGGCTACACCTTC
TRBV6-4	TRBJ2-3	.	.	CASSDSTTSTDTQYF	TGTGCCAGCAGTGACTCGACAACTAGCACAGATACGCAGTATTTT
TRBV19	TRBJ2-1	TRBD2	.	CASSMERLAGYNEQFF	TGTGCCAGTAGTATGGAACGACTAGCGGGATACAATGAGCAGTTCTTC
TRBV15	TRBJ1-1	TRBD1	.	CATSRDRGLNTEAFF	TGTGCCACCAGCAGAGACAGGGGGCTGAACACTGAAGCTTTCTTT
TRBV5-6	TRBJ2-3	.	.	CASSLAPRDTQYF	TGTGCCAGCAGCTTGGCCCCCCGGGATACGCAGTATTTT
TRBV7-9	TRBJ2-1	.	.	CASSWPPGGTTEQFF	TGTGCCAGCAGCTGGCCCCCCGGCGGGACCACTGAGCAGTTCTTC
TRBV7-9	TRBJ2-3	TRBD2	.	CASSRFLAGGITDTQYF	TGTGCCAGCAGCCGTTTTCTAGCGGGAGGGATCACAGATACGCAGTATTTT
TRBV14	TRBJ2-1	.	.	CASSQDPTYNEQFF	TGTGCCAGCAGCCAAGACCCAACCTACAATGAGCAGTTCTTC
TRBV7-8	TRBJ2-1	.	.	CATVDDLEERQFF	TGTGCCACCGTCGACGATTTAGAGGAACGGCAGTTCTTC
TRBV19	TRBJ1-1	.	.	CASSIEGAGTEAFF	TGTGCCAGTAGTATAGAGGGGGCTGGCACTGAAGCTTTCTTT
TRBV30	TRBJ2-7	.	.	CASGNSYEQYF	TGTGCCTCCGGGAATTCCTACGAGCAGTACTTC
TRBV29-1	TRBJ1-2	.	.	CSVEAREGNYGYTF	TGCAGCGTTGAGGCTAGGGAGGGAAACTATGGCTACACCTTC
TRBV4-1	TRBJ2-2	TRBD1	.	CASSQEGQRLAGELFF	TGCGCCAGCAGCCAAGAGGGACAGAGGCTGGCCGGGGAGCTGTTTTTT
TRBV7-3	TRBJ2-7	TRBD1	.	CASSPHAGQGTGEQYF	TGTGCCAGCAGCCCCCATGCTGGACAGGGAACGGGCGAGCAGTACTTC
TRBV30	TRBJ2-3	TRBD2	.	CAWVLFPGGASTDTQYF	TGTGCCTGGGTCCTTTTTCCGGGGGGGGCTAGCACAGATACGCAGTATTTT
TRBV19	TRBJ2-7	TRBD1	.	CASSTAGQGAHEQYF	TGTGCCAGTAGTACGGCGGGACAGGGGGCTCACGAGCAGTACTTC
TRBV4-2	TRBJ2-1	TRBD2	.	CASSQATSGSRDEQFF	TGTGCCAGCAGTCAAGCGACTAGCGGGAGTCGCGATGAGCAGTTCTTC
TRBV2	TRBJ1-2	.	.	CASREDSHYGYTF	TGTGCCAGCAGAGAGGACAGTCACTATGGCTACACCTTC
TRBV9	TRBJ1-1	TRBD1	.	CASSVVAGGSAEAFF	TGTGCCAGCAGCGTAGTTGCAGGGGGGTCCGCTGAAGCTTTCTTT
TRBV27	TRBJ2-3	.	.	CASTPRSSTDTQYF	TGTGCCAGCACTCCCCGGTCTAGCACAGATACGCAGTATTTT
TRBV7-8	TRBJ2-3	.	.	CASSRDSPPQYF	TGTGCCAGCAGTCGGGACTCTCCGCCGCAGTATTTT
TRBV7-2	TRBJ2-7	TRBD1	once	CASSSRTGGNSYEQYF	TGTGCCAGCAGCAGCCGGACAGGGGGTAACTCCTACGAGCAGTACTTC
TRBV5-5	TRBJ2-3	.	.	CASSLIGGDTQYF	TGTGCCAGCAGCTTGATCGGGGGAGATACGCAGTATTTT
TRBV7-6	TRBJ2-1	TRBD2	.	CASSLLPSGRGFNSYNEQFF	TGTGCCAGCAGCTTACTTCCTAGCGGGAGGGGGTTCAACTCCTACAATGAGCAGTTCTTC
TRBV20-1	TRBJ2-1	TRBD1	.	CSASPVQGAGNEQFF	TGCAGTGCTAGTCCCGTCCAGGGGGCTGGGAATGAGCAGTTCTTC
TRBV30	TRBJ2-3	TRBD2	.	CAWSGEGRNTQYF	TGTGCCTGGAGCGGGGAGGGTAGGAATACGCAGTATTTT
TRBV30	TRBJ1-6	TRBD1	.	CAWSEGQGSSPLHF	TGTGCCTGGAGTGAGGGACAGGGGTCTTCACCCCTCCACTTT
TRBV19	TRBJ1-5	.	.	CASSIDVNQPQHF	TGTGCCAGTAGTATAGATGTAAATCAGCCCCAGCATTTT
TRBV30	TRBJ1-2	.	once	CAWRTANYGYTF	TGTGCCTGGAGGACAGCTAACTATGGCTACACCTTC
TRBV5-1	TRBJ2-1	TRBD2	.	CASSVSGTRAYNEQFF	TGCGCCAGCAGCGTCTCCGGGACTAGGGCCTACAATGAGCAGTTCTTC
TRBV6-5	TRBJ2-3	.	.	CASSQAESTDTQYF	TGTGCCAGCAGCCAAGCGGAAAGCACAGATACGCAGTATTTT
TRBV30	TRBJ2-4	.	.	CAWNQGGRHSAKNIQYF	TGTGCCTGGAATCAGGGGGGCCGACATTCTGCCAAAAACATTCAGTACTTC
TRBV10-3	TRBJ2-3	TRBD2	.	CAISEGTSGRSSDTQYF	TGTGCCATCAGCGAAGGGACTAGCGGGAGGAGCTCAGATACGCAGTATTTT
TRBV19	TRBJ2-3	.	.	CASPRGVTSTDTQYF	TGTGCCAGTCCCCGAGGCGTAACTAGCACAGATACGCAGTATTTT
TRBV7-2	TRBJ2-7	TRBD1	.	CASSLTTGTGGVQYF	TGTGCCAGCAGCTTAACAACCGGGACAGGGGGCGTGCAGTACTTC
TRBV28	TRBJ2-6	TRBD1	once	CASSARPGTGTGANVLTF	TGTGCCAGCAGTGCCCGTCCCGGGACAGGGACTGGGGCCAACGTCCTGACTTTC
TRBV15	TRBJ1-5	.	.	CATSRSDRNQPQHF	TGTGCCACCAGCAGATCGGACAGAAATCAGCCCCAGCATTTT
TRBV7-2	TRBJ2-5	.	.	CASSLQQGKETQYF	TGTGCCAGCAGCTTACAACAGGGTAAAGAGACCCAGTACTTC
TRBV19	TRBJ2-2	TRBD2	few	CASSMGLGFGWTGELFF	TGTGCCAGTAGTATGGGACTAGGCTTCGGTTGGACCGGGGAGCTGTTTTTT